A selection of T cell receptor beta chains follows, all from one sample in a study of shared clonotypes between healthy human individuals. This table comes from immunoSEQ multiplex PCR, and its TCRdb copy is limited to in-frame clones, with some not included. This sample carries approximately 620,000 clones, roughly 97% of them seen once, and the ten largest clones take about 0.06%. Sequenced input: naive CD4+ T cells sorted from blood. These receptor sequences come from a woman in her 30s in good health. Both conserved end residues are part of each CDR3. A D gene is named only where the DNA matches it firmly. For some rows the clone size is stated as once, few or many, or as a class when expanded; others skip it.

TRBV6-5	TRBJ1-5	few	TRBD1	TGTGCCAGCAGCCATGGGACAGCTAATCAGCCCCAGCATTTT	CASSHGTANQPQHF
TRBV5-1	TRBJ2-1	NA	TRBD1	TGCGCCAGCAGCTCCGGGACAGGGTTTTACAATGAGCAGTTCTTC	CASSSGTGFYNEQFF
TRBV11-1	TRBJ2-7	NA	NA	TGTGCCAGCAGCACGTTCTACGAGCAGTACTTC	CASSTFYEQYF
TRBV5-8	TRBJ2-5	few	NA	TGTGCCAGCCCCTCCTGGGAGACCCAGTACTTC	CASPSWETQYF
TRBV11-2	TRBJ2-1	NA	NA	TGTGCCAGCAGCCCACACGGGGGACGGCGATACAATGAGCAGTTCTTC	CASSPHGGRRYNEQFF
TRBV2	TRBJ2-3	NA	TRBD2	TGTGCCAGCACCAAGCGGGAGAGAGGCACAGATACGCAGTATTTT	CASTKRERGTDTQYF
TRBV27	TRBJ1-5	NA	TRBD1	TGTGCCACCTTCAGGGGGGGGTACCTCAATCAGCCCCAGCATTTT	CATFRGGYLNQPQHF
TRBV10-1	TRBJ1-2	NA	NA	TGCGCCAGCAGTGAGTCGAGAGGGGGAAGTGGCTACACCTTC	CASSESRGGSGYTF
TRBV28	TRBJ1-5	NA	NA	TGTGCCAGCAGTTTCTCCCTTCAAGATCAGCCCCAGCATTTT	CASSFSLQDQPQHF
TRBV28	TRBJ1-3	NA	TRBD1	TGTGCCAGCAGTTCAGGACAGGTCACTGGAAACACCATATATTTT	CASSSGQVTGNTIYF
TRBV6-5	TRBJ1-4	NA	NA	TGTGCCAGCAGTCAGGCCGGGACGGGGAATGAAAAACTGTTTTTT	CASSQAGTGNEKLFF